Listed below are T cell receptor beta chains from one sample, sequenced in a study of CXCR3-negative and CXCR3-positive naive CD8 T cells. After re-calling the 5' RACE reads, TCRdb lists one entry per CDR3 protein, DNA absent. Recorded for this sample: about 130,000 distinct CDR3 sequences. Sequencing was performed on naive CXCR3- CD8+ T cells from blood. The receptor set was obtained from a human donor in good health. Some clones in this sample may be carry-over from other donors' samples. CDR3s include the opening cysteine and the closing phenylalanine or tryptophan. The order of the fields is V gene, J gene, CDR3 protein.

>TRBV28|TRBJ2-5
CASSLTPVVGAETQYF
>TRBV29-1|TRBJ2-5
CSVDRGVQETQYF
>TRBV9|TRBJ1-2
CASSEWDRGPGYTF
>TRBV19|TRBJ2-7
CASAQVNSYEQYF
>TRBV29-1|TRBJ2-4
CSVEDTGGAKNIQYF
>TRBV7-6|TRBJ2-7
CASSLGAGGIGYEQYF
>TRBV7-9|TRBJ2-3
CASSLGQFTDTQYF
>TRBV19|TRBJ2-7
CASSIEDSYYEQYF
>TRBV14|TRBJ2-4
CASSPVLQNIQYF
>TRBV5-1|TRBJ2-1
CASSPWGTLSSYNEQFF
>TRBV10-3|TRBJ2-1
CAISEEFYNEQFF
>TRBV5-1|TRBJ2-1
CASSLAWGQGMNEQFF
>TRBV6-5|TRBJ1-1
CARIFTAGEAFF
>TRBV4-3|TRBJ2-7
CASSQEEGYEQYF
>TRBV7-9|TRBJ2-1
CASSSDRDYSYNEQFF
>TRBV7-9|TRBJ2-3
CASSLQGDSTDTQYF
>TRBV7-9|TRBJ2-7
CASSNRENEQYF
>TRBV7-2|TRBJ2-7
CASSLLAWTYEQYF
>TRBV6-2/TRBV6-3|TRBJ2-1
CASSYLSAGVGYNEQFF
>TRBV4-2|TRBJ2-3
CASSQYNTDTQYF
>TRBV28|TRBJ2-7
CASSVYAERSYEQYF
>TRBV12-3/TRBV12-4|TRBJ2-1
CASSSAGGTYNEQFF
>TRBV23-1|TRBJ2-5
CASSRRPIQETQYF
>TRBV19|TRBJ1-5
CASTPGMVSNQPQHF
>TRBV7-9|TRBJ2-7
CASSGDSYEQYF
>TRBV19|TRBJ2-1
CASTLGRNEQFF
>TRBV20-1|TRBJ1-1
CSARDFEASNTEAFF
>TRBV6-2/TRBV6-3|TRBJ2-2
CASSQGQGMAGELFF
>TRBV12-3/TRBV12-4|TRBJ1-1
CASSSGFTEAFF
>TRBV29-1|TRBJ2-1
CSEVADRDNEQFF
>TRBV9|TRBJ2-3
CASSISGRLITDTQYF
>TRBV25-1|TRBJ2-5
CASSDTRPGGGRREETQYF
>TRBV7-9|TRBJ2-7
CASSLGPALEQYF
>TRBV4-1|TRBJ1-1
CASSQVPMPNTEAFF
>TRBV20-1|TRBJ2-7
CSARPQGATGPYEQYF
>TRBV20-1|TRBJ2-5
CSARAVSVETQYF
>TRBV5-1|TRBJ2-3
CASSLGTAPDTQYF
>TRBV29-1|TRBJ2-1
CSVAGQGASYNEQFF
>TRBV12-3/TRBV12-4|TRBJ2-1
CASSLGGGAYEQFF
>TRBV27|TRBJ2-7
CASSLSPTYEQYF
>TRBV2|TRBJ2-7
CASSEFDGTSGYEQYF
>TRBV2|TRBJ1-2
CASSEERQGIYGYTF
>TRBV29-1|TRBJ2-7
CSVVGELGTYEQYF
>TRBV5-6|TRBJ2-1
CASSLAPEGVVNEQFF
>TRBV4-1|TRBJ2-4
CASSQGRGVAKNIQYF
>TRBV13|TRBJ2-7
CASSLVTGSSYEQYF
>TRBV14|TRBJ2-7
CASSQGLVGQPTLRYEQYF
>TRBV7-2|TRBJ2-2
CASSYGLVVTGELFF
>TRBV7-8|TRBJ1-2
CASSLGQSIFYGYTF
>TRBV19|TRBJ1-5
CASRTREFSNQPQHF
>TRBV5-1|TRBJ2-7
CASSLAGTEQYF
>TRBV2|TRBJ2-2
CASSEASGSTFTGELFF
>TRBV13|TRBJ2-7
CASSLWASAGNEQYF
>TRBV6-6|TRBJ2-1
CASSYSDSVAYEQFF
>TRBV4-3|TRBJ2-3
CASSQATGARTDTQYF
>TRBV7-2|TRBJ2-1
CASSFVNNEQFF
>TRBV7-9|TRBJ2-1
CASILWVAGAAYNEQFF
>TRBV6-5|TRBJ2-3
CASSYVGQGGDTQYF
>TRBV7-2|TRBJ2-5
CASSDSGGKETQYF
>TRBV7-8|TRBJ2-7
CASSSNGQDLWYEQYF